One T cell receptor beta chain is described in this entry. The record originates from a study of control samples from healthy donors and cancer patients. Measured with immunoSEQ multiplex PCR; TCRdb has only the in-frame clones, and not every one. The profile shows fewer than 200,000 clones, roughly 93% of them singletons. The sequenced sample consisted of blood. The sequence came from a man younger than 35 in good health.

In DNA form, the CDR3 reads TGCGCCAGCAGCTTCGACCAGGGGGAAGAGACCCAGTACTTC. Its translation: CASSFDQGEETQYF. V usage is TRBV5-1 and J usage is TRBJ2-5; 7 bases are a match to TRBD1. The CDR3 is 14 amino acids. Germline CDR1 reads SGHRS; CDR2 reads YFSETQ. V lost 2 bases to trimming and J lost 3 bases; unmatched junction nucleotides: 4.